This T cell receptor (beta chain) was recorded in a study of blood T cells in healthy people across ages. Study-wide points: The recorded TCR beta diversity per million T cells decreased in a roughly linear manner with age.

Notes on this clonotype: Its antigen is currently unknown.

The germline V and J ends were trimmed by 2 bases and 8 bases, with 7 bases remaining between them. This CDR3 has 12 amino acids. Caucasian individuals from Russia who were healthy and aged 6 to 90 acted as donors. Samples each had at least 5.5 micrograms of total RNA extracted. Together with a sample-barcoded 5' primer, a J-beta primer mix was included in a second PCR lasting 7 to 11 cycles. Via MiXCR, TCRdb re-called the 5' RACE reads, giving one row per CDR3 protein. The repertoire consists of roughly 800,000 distinct CDR3 sequences, with approximately 55% occurring once and the leading ten covering around 41%.

The receptor comes from an older man in good health. The sequenced sample was blood. The chain employs TRBV12-3 or TRBV12-4 and TRBJ2-1; a weak D match, TRBD1 (5 bases). CDR3 nucleotides: TGTGCCAGCAGTTTAAGGGGCGATGAGCAGTTCTTC. This translates into CASSLRGDEQFF.